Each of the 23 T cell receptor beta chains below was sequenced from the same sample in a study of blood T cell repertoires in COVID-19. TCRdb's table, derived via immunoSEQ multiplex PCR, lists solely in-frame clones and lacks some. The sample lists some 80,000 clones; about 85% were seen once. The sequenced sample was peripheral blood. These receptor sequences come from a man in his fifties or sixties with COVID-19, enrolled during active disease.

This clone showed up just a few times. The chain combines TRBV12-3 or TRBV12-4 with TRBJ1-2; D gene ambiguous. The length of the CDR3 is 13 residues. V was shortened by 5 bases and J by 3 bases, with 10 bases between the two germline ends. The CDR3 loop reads CASSPFPYYGYTF. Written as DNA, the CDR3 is TGTGCCAGCAGTCCCTTTCCTTACTATGGCTACACCTTC.

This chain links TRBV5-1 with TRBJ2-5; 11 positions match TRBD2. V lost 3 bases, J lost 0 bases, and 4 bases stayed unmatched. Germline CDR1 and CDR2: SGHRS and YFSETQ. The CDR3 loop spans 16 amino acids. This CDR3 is CASSYGLAGYQETQYF. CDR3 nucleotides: TGCGCCAGCAGCTACGGACTAGCGGGTTACCAAGAGACCCAGTACTTC. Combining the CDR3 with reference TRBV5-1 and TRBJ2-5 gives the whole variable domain KAGVTQTPRYLIKTRGQQVTLSCSPISGHRSVSWYQQTPGQGLQFLFEYFSETQRNKGNFPGRFSGRQFSNSRSEMNVSTLELGDSALYLCASSYGLAGYQETQYFGPGTRLLVL.

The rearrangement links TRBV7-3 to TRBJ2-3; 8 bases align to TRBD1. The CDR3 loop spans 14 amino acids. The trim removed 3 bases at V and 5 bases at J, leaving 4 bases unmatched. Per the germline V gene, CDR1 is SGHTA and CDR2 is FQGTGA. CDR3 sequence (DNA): TGTGCCAGCAGCTTCCAGGGGGCGGGAGATACGCAGTATTTT. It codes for CASSFQGAGDTQYF.

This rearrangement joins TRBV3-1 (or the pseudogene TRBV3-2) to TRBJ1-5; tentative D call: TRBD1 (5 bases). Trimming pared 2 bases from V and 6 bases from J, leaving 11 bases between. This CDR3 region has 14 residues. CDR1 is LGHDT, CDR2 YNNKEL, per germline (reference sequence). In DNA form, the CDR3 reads TGTGCCAGCAGCCAAACAGGTTTTGGTCAGCCCCAGCATTTT. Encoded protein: CASSQTGFGQPQHF.

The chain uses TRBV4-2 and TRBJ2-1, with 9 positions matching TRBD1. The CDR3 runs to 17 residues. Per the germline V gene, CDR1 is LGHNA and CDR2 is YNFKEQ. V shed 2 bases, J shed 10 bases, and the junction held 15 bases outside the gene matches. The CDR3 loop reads CASSQRRSGQGSFEQFF. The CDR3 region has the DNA TGTGCCAGCAGCCAAAGGAGATCGGGACAGGGATCGTTCGAGCAGTTCTTC.

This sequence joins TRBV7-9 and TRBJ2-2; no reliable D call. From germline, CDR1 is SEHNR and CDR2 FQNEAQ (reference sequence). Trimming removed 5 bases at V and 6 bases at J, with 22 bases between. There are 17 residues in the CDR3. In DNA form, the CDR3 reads TGTGCCAGCAGCCCCCCCTGGCGAGTCAAAGAGGCCGGGGAGCTGTTTTTT. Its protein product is CASSPPWRVKEAGELFF.

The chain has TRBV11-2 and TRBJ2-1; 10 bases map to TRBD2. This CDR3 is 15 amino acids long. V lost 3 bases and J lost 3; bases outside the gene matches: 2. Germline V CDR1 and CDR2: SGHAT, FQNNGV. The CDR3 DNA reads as TGTGCCAGCAGCTTCCGGACTAGCGGCTACAATGAGCAGTTCTTC. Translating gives CASSFRTSGYNEQFF.

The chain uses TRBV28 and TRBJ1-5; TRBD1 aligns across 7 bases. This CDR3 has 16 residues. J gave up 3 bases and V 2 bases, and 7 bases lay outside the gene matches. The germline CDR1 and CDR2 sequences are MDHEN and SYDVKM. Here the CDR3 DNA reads TGTGCCAGCAGTTTAATAGGGGGCATCTCCAATCAGCCCCAGCATTTT. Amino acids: CASSLIGGISNQPQHF.

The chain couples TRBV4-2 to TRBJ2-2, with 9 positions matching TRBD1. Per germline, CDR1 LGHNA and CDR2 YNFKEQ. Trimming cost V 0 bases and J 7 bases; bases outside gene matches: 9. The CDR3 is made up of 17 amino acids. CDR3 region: CASSQEQHRGRDGELFF. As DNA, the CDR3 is TGTGCCAGCAGCCAAGAACAACACAGGGGGCGAGACGGGGAGCTGTTTTTT.

The CDR3: CASTRLQSTEAFF. The DNA of the CDR3 is TGTGCCAGCACCAGATTACAAAGCACTGAAGCTTTCTTT. This rearrangement joins TRBV9 to TRBJ1-1, with D uncertain. V dropped 6 bases and J dropped 4 bases, with 13 bases sitting between them. Germline lookup yields CDR1 SGDLS and CDR2 YYNGEE. The CDR3 spans 13 residues.

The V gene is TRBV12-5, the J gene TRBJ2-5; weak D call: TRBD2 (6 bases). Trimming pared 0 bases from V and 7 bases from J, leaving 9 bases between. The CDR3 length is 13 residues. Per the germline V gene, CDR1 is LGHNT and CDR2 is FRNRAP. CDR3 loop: CASGLVRRGTQYF. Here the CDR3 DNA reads TGTGCTAGTGGTTTGGTACGGCGGGGGACCCAGTACTTC.

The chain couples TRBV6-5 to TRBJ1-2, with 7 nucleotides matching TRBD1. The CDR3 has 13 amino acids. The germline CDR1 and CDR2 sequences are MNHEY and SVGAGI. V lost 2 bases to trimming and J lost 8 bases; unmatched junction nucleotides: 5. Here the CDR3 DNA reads TGTGCCAGCAGTTACCCAGGGGGACGAGGCTACACCTTC. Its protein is CASSYPGGRGYTF.

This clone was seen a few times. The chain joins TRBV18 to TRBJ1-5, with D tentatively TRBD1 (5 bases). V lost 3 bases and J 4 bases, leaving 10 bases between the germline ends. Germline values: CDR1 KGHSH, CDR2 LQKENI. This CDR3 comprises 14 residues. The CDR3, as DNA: TGTGCCAGCTCACCTCCGGGGGAAAATCAGCCCCAGCATTTT. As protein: CASSPPGENQPQHF.

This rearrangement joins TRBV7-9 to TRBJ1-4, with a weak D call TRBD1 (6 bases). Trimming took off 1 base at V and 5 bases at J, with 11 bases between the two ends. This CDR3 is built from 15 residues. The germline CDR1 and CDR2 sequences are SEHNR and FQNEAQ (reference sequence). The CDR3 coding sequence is TGTGCCAGCAGCTTAGGTCACCAGGGGAATGAAAAACTGTTTTTT. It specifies CASSLGHQGNEKLFF.

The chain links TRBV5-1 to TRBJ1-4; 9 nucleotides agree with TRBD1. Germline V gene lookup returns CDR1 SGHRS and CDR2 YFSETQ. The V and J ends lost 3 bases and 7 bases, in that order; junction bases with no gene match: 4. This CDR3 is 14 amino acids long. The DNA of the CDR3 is TGCGCCAGCAGCTGGACAGGGGATAGTGAAAAACTGTTTTTT. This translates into CASSWTGDSEKLFF.

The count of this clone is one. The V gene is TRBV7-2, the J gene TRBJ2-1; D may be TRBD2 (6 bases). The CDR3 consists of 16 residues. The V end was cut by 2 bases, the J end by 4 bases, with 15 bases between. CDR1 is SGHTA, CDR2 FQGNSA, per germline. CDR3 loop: CASSLWPARGYNEQFF. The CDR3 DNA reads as TGTGCCAGCAGCTTATGGCCGGCTCGGGGGTACAATGAGCAGTTCTTC.

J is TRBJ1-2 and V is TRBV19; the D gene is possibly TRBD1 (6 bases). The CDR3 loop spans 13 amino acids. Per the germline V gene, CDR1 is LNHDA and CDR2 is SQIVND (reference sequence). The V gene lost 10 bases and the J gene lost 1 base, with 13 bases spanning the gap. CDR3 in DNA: TGTGCCACAAGTGGACAGATTAACTATGGCTACACCTTC. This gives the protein CATSGQINYGYTF.

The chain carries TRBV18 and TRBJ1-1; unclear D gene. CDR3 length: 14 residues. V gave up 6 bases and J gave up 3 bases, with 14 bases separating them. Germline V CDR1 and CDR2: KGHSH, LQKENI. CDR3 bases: TGTGCCAGCTCCCAGACACAAACGGACACTGAAGCTTTCTTT. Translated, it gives CASSQTQTDTEAFF.

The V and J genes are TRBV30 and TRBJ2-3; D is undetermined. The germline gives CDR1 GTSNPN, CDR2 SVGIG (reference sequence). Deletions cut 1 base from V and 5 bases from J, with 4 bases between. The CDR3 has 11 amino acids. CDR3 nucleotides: TGTGCCTGGAGTGACTTAGATACGCAGTATTTT. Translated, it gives CAWSDLDTQYF.

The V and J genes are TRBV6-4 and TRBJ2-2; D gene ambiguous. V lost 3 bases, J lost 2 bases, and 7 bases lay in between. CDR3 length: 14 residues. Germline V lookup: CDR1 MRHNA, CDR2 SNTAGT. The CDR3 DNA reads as TGTGCCAGCAGTGAACAGAGCAACACCGGGGAGCTGTTTTTT. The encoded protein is CASSEQSNTGELFF.

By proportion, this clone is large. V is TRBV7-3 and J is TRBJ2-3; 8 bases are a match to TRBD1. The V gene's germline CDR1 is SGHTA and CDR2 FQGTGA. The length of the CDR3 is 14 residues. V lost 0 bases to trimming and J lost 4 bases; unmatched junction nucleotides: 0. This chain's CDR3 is CASSLTTGADTQYF. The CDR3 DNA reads TGTGCCAGCAGCTTAACGACAGGGGCAGATACGCAGTATTTT.

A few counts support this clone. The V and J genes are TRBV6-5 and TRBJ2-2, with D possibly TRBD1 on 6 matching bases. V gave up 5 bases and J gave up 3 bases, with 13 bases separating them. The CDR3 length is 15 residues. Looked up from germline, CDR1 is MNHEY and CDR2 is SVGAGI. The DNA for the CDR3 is TGTGCCAGCAGTCCTAGGACAGAATACACCGGGGAGCTGTTTTTT. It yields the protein CASSPRTEYTGELFF.

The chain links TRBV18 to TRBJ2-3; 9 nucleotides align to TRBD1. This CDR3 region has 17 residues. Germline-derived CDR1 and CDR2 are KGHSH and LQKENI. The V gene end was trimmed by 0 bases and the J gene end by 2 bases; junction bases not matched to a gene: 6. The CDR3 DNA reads TGTGCCAGCTCACCACCGGTTGGGACAGGGATCACAGATACGCAGTATTTT. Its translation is CASSPPVGTGITDTQYF.